One and the same sample provided the 2 T cell receptor beta chains below, sequenced in a study of blood T cell repertoires in COVID-19. TCRdb's table, derived via immunoSEQ multiplex PCR, lists solely in-frame clones and lacks some. The sample shows 200,000 or so clones, about 79% of them seen only once. The sequencing input was peripheral blood. The source of these receptors is a human donor in a cohort sampled during active COVID-19.

V gene TRBV5-1 combines with J gene TRBJ2-7; 9 bases agree with TRBD2. The CDR3 is 15 amino acids. CDR1 is SGHRS, CDR2 YFSETQ, per germline. With 5 bases clipped from V and 4 bases from J, the junction kept 10 bases outside the gene matches. The CDR3 reads CASSQMTSGNYEQYF. The CDR3 region has the DNA TGCGCCAGCAGTCAAATGACTAGCGGAAATTACGAGCAGTACTTC.

This clone showed up just a few times. V is TRBV6-6 and J is TRBJ2-7; tentative D call: TRBD1 (6 bases). Trimming removed 6 bases at V and 2 bases at J, with 14 bases between. Germline V gene lookup returns CDR1 MNHNY and CDR2 SVGAGI (reference sequence). This CDR3 region has 14 residues. This CDR3 reads CASSGQYPTYEQYF. CDR3 nucleotide sequence: TGTGCCAGCAGCGGACAGTACCCTACCTACGAGCAGTACTTC.